The next 25 T cell receptor beta chains were all read from a single sample in a study of T cells in Graves' hyperthyroidism and ophthalmopathy. The CDR3 regions of TCR beta were amplified from RNA transcripts. Initially, a first-round RT-PCR of the TCR CDR3 employed the HTBI primer set. Via MiXCR, TCRdb re-called the multiplex PCR reads, giving one row per CDR3 protein. The sample gives approximately 320,000 distinct CDR3 sequences, approximately 15% of which show up once; 33% is in the top ten. Material: blood. The source is a man between 25 and 39 years old with Graves' hyperthyroidism.

This clonotype was picked up a small number of times. This chain joins TRBV24-1 and TRBJ2-7; 9 bases agree with TRBD1. This CDR3 contains 15 residues. The germline V gene encodes CDR1 KGHDR and CDR2 SFDVKD. Trimming cost V 4 bases and J 5 bases; bases outside gene matches: 8. CDR3 residues: CATSEPGQGGHEQYF. In DNA, the CDR3 is TGTGCCACCAGTGAACCGGGACAGGGTGGTCACGAGCAGTACTTC.

This rearrangement joins TRBV7-2 to TRBJ2-4; the D is unclear. Germline CDR1 is SGHTA and CDR2 is FQGNSA. Trimming shortened V by 5 bases and J by 15 bases, and 14 bases separated the two germline ends. The CDR3 sequence is 11 residues long. The CDR3 sequence: CASSPMISWYF. The DNA for the CDR3 is TGTGCCAGCAGCCCCATGATTTCTTGGTACTTC.

The rearrangement uses TRBV5-4 and TRBJ1-2; 11 bases match TRBD1. CDR3 length: 14 residues. With 4 bases clipped from V and 7 bases from J, the junction kept 6 bases outside the gene matches. Germline CDR1 SGHNT, CDR2 YYREEE (reference sequence). CDR3 in DNA: TGTGCCAGCAGCACAGGGACAGGGGGATTTGGCTACACCTTC. Protein sequence: CASSTGTGGFGYTF.

V is TRBV4-2 and J is TRBJ2-7; perhaps D is TRBD1 or TRBD2 (6 bases each). V was trimmed by 0 bases and J by 5 bases, leaving 14 bases between them. Germline V gene lookup returns CDR1 LGHNA and CDR2 YNFKEQ. The CDR3 length is 15 residues. CDR3 region: CASSQDFGGDDEQYF. In DNA form, the CDR3 reads TGTGCCAGCAGCCAAGATTTCGGGGGCGATGACGAGCAGTACTTC.

This clonotype was seen more than once but under ten times. The J gene is TRBJ1-6, the V gene TRBV10-3; D may be TRBD1 (6 bases). This CDR3 region has 18 residues. Germline V gene sequence: CDR1 ENHRY, CDR2 SYGVKD. V shed 10 bases and J shed 1 base, with 23 bases lying between them. CDR3 in DNA: TGTGCCACGGGGGCGTCCGCAGGAAAAGGATCCTATAATTCACCCCTCCACTTT. Translation gives CATGASAGKGSYNSPLHF.

This clonotype was seen repeatedly, ten times or more. This chain joins TRBV12-3 or TRBV12-4 and TRBJ2-1; no clear D gene. The CDR3 covers 13 residues. Deletions cut 6 bases from V and 6 bases from J, with 12 bases between. CDR3 nucleotides: TGTGCCAGCAGCCGGAACTCCGGCAATGAGCAGTTCTTC. The encoded protein is CASSRNSGNEQFF.

The rearrangement links TRBV13 to TRBJ2-6, with TRBD1 as a possible D gene (6 bases). The germline gives CDR1 PRHDT, CDR2 FYEKMQ (reference sequence). This CDR3 has 17 residues. The V end lost 2 bases, the J end lost 0 bases, and 11 bases lay between the germline ends. In nucleotides, the CDR3 is TGTGCCAGCAGCTTAAAACAGGGTGGCTCTGGGGCCAACGTCCTGACTTTC. Translated, it gives CASSLKQGGSGANVLTF.

On this clonotype: A much larger clone sits a single nucleotide away, making a read error possible. V and J are TRBV20-1 and TRBJ2-1, with 15 bases matching TRBD2. The CDR3 is made up of 14 amino acids. Germline loops: CDR1 DFQATT, CDR2 SNEGSKA (reference sequence). CDR3 loop: CNAPGLAGGNEQFF. The CDR3 region has the DNA TGCAATGCGCCGGGACTAGCGGGAGGCAATGAGCAGTTCTTC.

A word on this clonotype: A much more abundant neighbour one base away suggests this may be a read error. J is TRBJ2-3 and V is TRBV7-3; the D gene is possibly TRBD2 (5 bases). Germline V lookup: CDR1 SGHTA, CDR2 FQGTGA. Trimming stripped 3 bases from V and 2 bases from J, with 18 bases between. CDR3 length: 17 residues. The CDR3 sequence is CASSLRARGPYTDTQYF. CDR3 sequence (DNA): TGTGCCAGCAGCTTGAGGGCGAGAGGGCCGTACACAGATACGCAGTATTTT. Using reference TRBV7-3 and TRBJ2-3 for the parts outside the CDR3, the full variable domain is GAGVSQTPSNKVTEKGKYVELRCDPISGHTALYWYRQSLGQGPEFLIYFQGTGAADDSGLPNDRFFAVRPEGSVSTLKIQRTERGDSAVYLCASSLRARGPYTDTQYFGPGTRLTVL.

This clonotype occurred a few times. V is TRBV7-3 and J is TRBJ2-7, with a possible D match to TRBD2 (6 bases). V was clipped by 4 bases and J by 7 bases, with 23 bases between them. This CDR3 spans 16 amino acids. The germline V gene encodes CDR1 SGHTA and CDR2 FQGTGA. The CDR3 sequence is CASSSKTKFAGGEQYF. CDR3 bases: TGTGCCAGCAGCTCCAAAACTAAATTTGCCGGGGGAGAGCAGTACTTC.

This clonotype appeared many times. The rearrangement links TRBV6-1 to TRBJ2-2; 13 positions match TRBD2. V shed 8 bases and J 7 bases; nucleotides not matched to a gene: 4. The germline V gene encodes CDR1 MNHNS and CDR2 SASEGT. CDR3 length: 14 amino acids. CDR3 sequence reads: CASGRTSGSGELFF. The CDR3 DNA reads TGTGCCAGCGGCCGGACTAGCGGGAGCGGGGAGCTGTTTTTT.

This clonotype turned up a few times. A much larger clone is a single base away; this may be a read error. The V call is TRBV12-3 or TRBV12-4, the J call TRBJ2-3, with TRBD2 matching 10 bases. Losses at the gene ends were 5 bases for V and 6 bases for J; bases not matched to a gene: 17. The CDR3 is 18 residues long. The CDR3 region has the DNA TGTGCCAGCAGTCCAACGCGCGGAAGCGGGGGGGCCGGGGATACGCAGTATTTT. Its protein product is CASSPTRGSGGAGDTQYF.

This chain joins TRBV4-3 and TRBJ1-3; possibly TRBD1 for D (5 bases). The length of the CDR3 is 16 residues. Germline-derived CDR1 and CDR2 are LGHNA and YSLEER. The V end was cut by 1 base, the J end by 0 bases, with 10 bases between. CDR3 protein: CASSQGQYASGNTIYF. The CDR3 DNA reads as TGCGCCAGCAGCCAAGGACAGTATGCCTCTGGAAACACCATATATTTT.

The rearrangement uses TRBV2 and TRBJ2-3; TRBD2 agrees at 8 bases. CDR3 length equals 14 residues. The germline V gene encodes CDR1 SNHLY and CDR2 FYNNEI. The trim removed 8 bases at V and 2 bases at J, leaving 6 bases unmatched. The CDR3 DNA reads as TGTGCCAGCTACTTAGCGGGGCTCACAGATACGCAGTATTTT. It yields the protein CASYLAGLTDTQYF. Together with reference TRBV2 and TRBJ2-3, the CDR3 gives the full variable domain: EPEVTQTPSHQVTQMGQEVILRCVPISNHLYFYWYRQILGQKVEFLVSFYNNEISEKSEIFDDQFSVERPDGSNFTLKIRSTKLEDSAMYFCASYLAGLTDTQYFGPGTRLTVL.

The chain links TRBV29-1 to TRBJ2-3; D is unresolved. Trimming left V 3 bases short and J 2 bases short, with 12 bases between. CDR1 and CDR2 (germline): SQVTM, ANQGSEA. The CDR3 loop spans 14 amino acids. CDR3 bases: TGCAGCGTTGATGCCCGGCAACTCACAGATACGCAGTATTTT. The encoded protein is CSVDARQLTDTQYF.

The rearrangement joins TRBV4-1 to TRBJ2-1; D is perhaps TRBD2 (6 bases). Trimming cost V 0 bases and J 6 bases, with 9 bases left between them. The germline CDR1 and CDR2 sequences are MGHRA and YSYEKL. This CDR3 has 14 amino acids. In nucleotides, the CDR3 is TGCGCCAGCAGCCAAGACAACGGGAGCAATGAGCAGTTCTTC. Encoded protein: CASSQDNGSNEQFF.

The table lists this clonotype with a few counts. V usage is TRBV9 and J usage is TRBJ1-1, with D uncertain. Germline CDR1 and CDR2: SGDLS and YYNGEE. V was clipped by 0 bases and J by 5 bases, with 8 bases between them. CDR3 length: 13 residues. CDR3 nucleotide sequence: TGTGCCAGCAGCGTAGCATGGGGAACTGAAGCTTTCTTT. This codes for CASSVAWGTEAFF.

This clonotype was seen only a few times. The rearrangement links TRBV6-1 to TRBJ1-2, with 7 nucleotides matching TRBD1. The CDR3 sequence is 15 residues long. The V gene end was trimmed by 3 bases and the J gene end by 3 bases; junction bases not matched to a gene: 7. Germline CDR1 and CDR2: MNHNS and SASEGT. CDR3 amino acids: CASSDQRQGDYGYTF. DNA of the CDR3: TGTGCCAGCAGTGATCAGAGGCAGGGGGACTATGGCTACACCTTC.

The chain carries TRBV27 and TRBJ2-7; weak D call: TRBD1 (5 bases). The V gene lost 3 bases and the J gene lost 2 bases, with 11 bases spanning the gap. The CDR3 runs to 14 residues. Germline V gene lookup returns CDR1 MNHEY and CDR2 SMNVEV (reference sequence). DNA for the CDR3: TGTGCCAGCAGTTTGGGGCAGCCCCCCTACGAGCAGTACTTC. Translation gives CASSLGQPPYEQYF.

A remark on this clonotype: One junction end disagrees with the germline gene, perhaps due to a read error. This rearrangement joins TRBV15 to TRBJ1-4; no clear D. This CDR3 spans 13 amino acids. In germline, CDR1 is LNHNV, CDR2 YYDKDF (reference sequence). In DNA form, the CDR3 reads TGTGCCACCAGCCTCCCCATGGTGGAAAAACTGGTTTTT. Its protein product is CATSLPMVEKLVF.

This clonotype was seen repeatedly, ten times or more. V and J are TRBV2 and TRBJ2-7; D is unclear. V gave up 5 bases and J gave up 2 bases, with 10 bases separating them. In germline, CDR1 is SNHLY, CDR2 FYNNEI. This CDR3 is built from 13 residues. CDR3 DNA: TGTGCCAGCAGTATAGACCGAACCTACGAGCAGTACTTC. Encoded protein: CASSIDRTYEQYF.

This clonotype was counted once. The J gene is TRBJ2-3, the V gene TRBV29-1; D is undetermined. This CDR3 is built from 13 residues. Germline V gives CDR1 SQVTM, CDR2 ANQGSEA. The germline V and J ends were trimmed by 6 bases and 3 bases, with 13 bases remaining between them. CDR3 in amino acids: CSVLSTGTDTQYF. CDR3 sequence (DNA): TGCAGCGTCTTGAGTACCGGGACAGATACGCAGTATTTT.

This clonotype was detected once. The J gene is TRBJ2-3, the V gene TRBV6-1; tentative D call: TRBD1 (6 bases). Germline V gene sequence: CDR1 MNHNS, CDR2 SASEGT. CDR3 length: 13 amino acids. V lost 8 bases and J 6 bases, leaving 15 bases between the germline ends. CDR3 in amino acids: CASGGRQGDTQYF. In DNA, the CDR3 is TGTGCCAGCGGAGGACGGCAGGGGGATACGCAGTATTTT.

The V gene is TRBV10-3, the J gene TRBJ1-6, with a possible D match to TRBD1 (6 bases). Trimming took off 5 bases at V and 7 bases at J, with 12 bases between the two ends. Germline CDR1 and CDR2: ENHRY and SYGVKD. The CDR3 has 14 amino acids. CDR3 sequence reads: CAISTQGQNSPLHF. CDR3 sequence (DNA): TGTGCCATCAGTACGCAAGGACAGAATTCACCCCTCCACTTT.

This clonotype showed up just a few times. The chain joins TRBV6-6 to TRBJ2-6; D may be TRBD2 (6 bases). Trimming stripped 1 base from V and 0 bases from J, with 16 bases between. The CDR3 extends over 19 amino acids. Looked up from germline, CDR1 is MNHNY and CDR2 is SVGAGI (reference sequence). For the CDR3, the DNA is TGTGCCAGCAGTTACTTTGGGACTGGGTCCAACTCTGGGGCCAACGTCCTGACTTTC. Its translation is CASSYFGTGSNSGANVLTF.